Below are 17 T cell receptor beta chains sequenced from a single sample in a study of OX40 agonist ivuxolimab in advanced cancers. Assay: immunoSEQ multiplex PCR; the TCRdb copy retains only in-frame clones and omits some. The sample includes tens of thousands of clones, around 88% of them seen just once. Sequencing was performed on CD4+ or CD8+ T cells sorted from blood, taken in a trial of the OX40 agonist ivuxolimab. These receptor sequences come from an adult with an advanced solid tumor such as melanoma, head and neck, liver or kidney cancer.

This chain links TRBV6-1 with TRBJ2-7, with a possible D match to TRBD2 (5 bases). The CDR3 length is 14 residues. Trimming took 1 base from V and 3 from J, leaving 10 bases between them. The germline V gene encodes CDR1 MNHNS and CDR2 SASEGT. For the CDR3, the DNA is TGTGCCAGCAGTGAAGAACCGGCGGGCTACGAGCAGTACTTC. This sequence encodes CASSEEPAGYEQYF.

The CDR3 DNA sequence: TGTGCCAGCAGCTTCGATCCTTACGAGCAGTACTTC. It yields the protein CASSFDPYEQYF. The chain links TRBV7-9 to TRBJ2-7; D not resolved. The CDR3 contains 12 residues. Germline values: CDR1 SEHNR, CDR2 FQNEAQ (reference sequence). V shed 3 bases and J shed 4 bases, with 7 bases lying between them.

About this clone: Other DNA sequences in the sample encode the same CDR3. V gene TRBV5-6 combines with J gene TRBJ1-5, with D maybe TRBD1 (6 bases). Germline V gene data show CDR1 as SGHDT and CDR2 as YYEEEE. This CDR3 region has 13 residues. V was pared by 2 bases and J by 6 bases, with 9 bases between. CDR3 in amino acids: CASSFGGGQPQHF. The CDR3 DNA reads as TGTGCCAGCAGCTTTGGGGGCGGTCAGCCCCAGCATTTT.

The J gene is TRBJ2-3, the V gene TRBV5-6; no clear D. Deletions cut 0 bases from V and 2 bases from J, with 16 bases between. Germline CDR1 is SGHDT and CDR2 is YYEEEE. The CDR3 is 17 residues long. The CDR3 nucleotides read TGTGCCAGCAGCTTGGCGTTTCCGATTATCTTCACAGATACGCAGTATTTT. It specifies CASSLAFPIIFTDTQYF.

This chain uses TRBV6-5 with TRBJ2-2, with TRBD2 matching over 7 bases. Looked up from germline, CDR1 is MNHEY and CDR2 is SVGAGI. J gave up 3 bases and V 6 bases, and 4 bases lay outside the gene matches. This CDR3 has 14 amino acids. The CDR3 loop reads CASSWRGYTGELFF. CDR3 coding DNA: TGTGCCAGCAGCTGGCGGGGGTACACCGGGGAGCTGTTTTTT.

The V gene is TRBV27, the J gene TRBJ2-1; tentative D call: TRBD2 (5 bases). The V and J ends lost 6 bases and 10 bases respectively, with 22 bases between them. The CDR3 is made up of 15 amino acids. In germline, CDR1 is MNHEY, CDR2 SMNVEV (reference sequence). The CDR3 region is CASRNGVLLMGEQFF. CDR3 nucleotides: TGTGCCAGCAGGAACGGGGTGTTACTAATGGGAGAGCAGTTCTTC.

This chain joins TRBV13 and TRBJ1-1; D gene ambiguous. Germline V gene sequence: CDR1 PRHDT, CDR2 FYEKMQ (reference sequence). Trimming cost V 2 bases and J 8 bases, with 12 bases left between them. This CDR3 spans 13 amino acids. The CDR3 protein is CASSLLGGEEAFF. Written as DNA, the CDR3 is TGTGCCAGCAGCTTATTGGGTGGCGAGGAAGCTTTCTTT.

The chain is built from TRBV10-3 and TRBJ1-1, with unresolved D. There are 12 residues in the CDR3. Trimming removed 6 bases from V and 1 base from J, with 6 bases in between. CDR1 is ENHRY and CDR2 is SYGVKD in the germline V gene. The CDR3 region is CAISSANTEAFF. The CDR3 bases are TGTGCCATCAGCTCAGCGAACACTGAAGCTTTCTTT.

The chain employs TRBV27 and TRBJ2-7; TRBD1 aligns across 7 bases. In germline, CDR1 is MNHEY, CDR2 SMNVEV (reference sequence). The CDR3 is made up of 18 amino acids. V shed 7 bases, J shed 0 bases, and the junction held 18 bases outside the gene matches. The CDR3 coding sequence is TGTGCCAGCACGTGCACTAAGACAGGGATGGAAGCCTCCTACGAGCAGTACTTC. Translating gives CASTCTKTGMEASYEQYF.

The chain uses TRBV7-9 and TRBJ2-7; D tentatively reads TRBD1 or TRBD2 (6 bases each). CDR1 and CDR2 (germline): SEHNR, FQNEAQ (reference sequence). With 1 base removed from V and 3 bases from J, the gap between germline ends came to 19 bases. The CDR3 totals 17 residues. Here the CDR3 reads CASSLEEGEGGLYEQYF. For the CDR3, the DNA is TGTGCCAGCAGCTTAGAGGAAGGGGAAGGGGGGCTCTACGAGCAGTACTTC.

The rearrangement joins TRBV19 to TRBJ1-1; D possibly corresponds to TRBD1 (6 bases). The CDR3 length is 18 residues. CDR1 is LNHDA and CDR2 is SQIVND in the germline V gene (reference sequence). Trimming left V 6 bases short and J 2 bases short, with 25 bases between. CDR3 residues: CASSPILEWGASNTEAFF. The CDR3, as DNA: TGTGCCAGTAGCCCGATCCTGGAGTGGGGGGCGTCAAACACTGAAGCTTTCTTT.

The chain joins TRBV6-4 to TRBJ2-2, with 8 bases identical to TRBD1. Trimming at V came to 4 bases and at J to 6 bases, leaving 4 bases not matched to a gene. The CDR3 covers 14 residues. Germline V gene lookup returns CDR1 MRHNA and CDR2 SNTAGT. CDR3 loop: CASSVYRGAGELFF. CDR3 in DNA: TGTGCCAGCAGTGTGTACAGGGGGGCCGGGGAGCTGTTTTTT.

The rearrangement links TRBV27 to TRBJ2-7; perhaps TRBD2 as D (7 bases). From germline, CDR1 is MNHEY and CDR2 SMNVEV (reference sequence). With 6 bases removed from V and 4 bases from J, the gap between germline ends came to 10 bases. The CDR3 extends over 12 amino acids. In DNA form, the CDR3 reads TGTGCCAGCAGCAAGGGGGGGTACGAGCAGTACTTC. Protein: CASSKGGYEQYF.

The CDR3 loop is CASSMGRGPSPYEQYF. CDR3 bases: TGTGCCAGCAGCATGGGGCGGGGGCCAAGTCCGTACGAGCAGTACTTC. This chain uses TRBV7-8 with TRBJ2-7; D may be TRBD2 (7 bases). Germline assignment: CDR1 SGHVS and CDR2 FQNEAQ. V lost 5 bases and J 4 bases, leaving 21 bases between the germline ends. The CDR3 spans 16 residues.

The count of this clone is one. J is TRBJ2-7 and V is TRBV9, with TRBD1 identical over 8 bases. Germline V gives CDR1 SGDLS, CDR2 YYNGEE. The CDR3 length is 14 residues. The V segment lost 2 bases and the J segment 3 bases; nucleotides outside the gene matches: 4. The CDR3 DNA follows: TGTGCCAGCAGCGTGGGGACAGGACACTACGAGCAGTACTTC. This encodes CASSVGTGHYEQYF.

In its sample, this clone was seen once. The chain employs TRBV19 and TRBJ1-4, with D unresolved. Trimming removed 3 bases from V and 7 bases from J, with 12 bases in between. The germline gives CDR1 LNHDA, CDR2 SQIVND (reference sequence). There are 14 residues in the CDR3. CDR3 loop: CASSITGYGEKLFF. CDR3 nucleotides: TGTGCCAGTAGTATTACGGGTTACGGTGAAAAACTGTTTTTT.

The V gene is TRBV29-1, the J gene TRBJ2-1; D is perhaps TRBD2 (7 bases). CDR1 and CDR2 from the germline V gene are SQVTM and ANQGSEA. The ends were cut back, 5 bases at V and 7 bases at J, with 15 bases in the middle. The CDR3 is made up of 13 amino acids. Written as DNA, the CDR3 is TGCAGCGTTCTAGGGGGGGGTCAGAATGAGCAGTTCTTC. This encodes CSVLGGGQNEQFF.